These 30 T cell receptor beta chains share one sample of origin, sequenced in a study of beta chain features in type 1 diabetes. Expressed TCRB transcripts were sequenced, since all the RNA that had been isolated was reverse transcribed. Using immunoSEQ multiplex PCR, the repertoire was profiled, and TCRdb retains in-frame clones only, with some absent. Among about 150,000 clones listed, 9.2% were seen once. Sample: central memory CD4+ T cells from blood. These receptors were taken from a man aged 18 to 29 in good health.

This chain joins TRBV19 and TRBJ2-3, with D unresolved. This CDR3 has 13 residues. Trimming removed 4 bases from V and 2 bases from J, with 7 bases in between. CDR1 LNHDA and CDR2 SQIVND come from the germline V gene (reference sequence). The CDR3 spells CASSRGLTDTQYF. In nucleotides, the CDR3 is TGTGCCAGTAGTAGAGGCCTCACAGATACGCAGTATTTT.

The sample holds many counts of this clone. J is TRBJ1-1 and V is TRBV30, with D unclear. The CDR3 is 11 residues long. Trimming took off 4 bases at V and 3 bases at J, with 6 bases between the two ends. Germline-derived CDR1 and CDR2 are GTSNPN and SVGIG (reference sequence). Written as DNA, the CDR3 is TGTGCCTGGAAAGCGGACACTGAAGCTTTCTTT. Its translation is CAWKADTEAFF.

The chain carries TRBV9 and TRBJ2-3; possible D gene TRBD2, 5 bases. Germline CDR1 reads SGDLS; CDR2 reads YYNGEE. The CDR3 runs to 14 residues. The V and J ends lost 1 base and 6 bases respectively, with 12 bases between them. The CDR3 sequence: CASSVTEGGDTQYF. The CDR3 DNA is TGTGCCAGCAGCGTAACCGAGGGCGGCGATACGCAGTATTTT. Full variable domain (rest looked up from reference TRBV9 and TRBJ2-3): DSGVTQTPKHLITATGQRVTLRCSPRSGDLSVYWYQQSLDQGLQFLIQYYNGEERAKGNILERFSAQQFPDLHSELNLSSLELGDSALYFCASSVTEGGDTQYFGPGTRLTVL.

V is TRBV18 and J is TRBJ2-3, with D possibly TRBD1 on 6 matching bases. Germline CDR1 reads KGHSH; CDR2 reads LQKENI. Trimming pared 2 bases from V and 1 base from J, leaving 13 bases between. The CDR3 extends over 16 amino acids. The CDR3 DNA sequence: TGTGCCAGCTCACCATTAGTGTCAGGGGGCACAGATACGCAGTATTTT. Translation: CASSPLVSGGTDTQYF.

There are a few counts of this clone. The sample holds other DNA sequences that translate to the same CDR3. CDR3 DNA: TGTGCCAGCTCACCACAGGGGGCCAACACCGGGGAGCTGTTTTTT. Translating it yields CASSPQGANTGELFF. The gene calls are TRBV18 and TRBJ2-2; 7 bases agree with TRBD1. Germline V CDR1 and CDR2: KGHSH, LQKENI. This CDR3 is built from 15 residues. With 1 base clipped from V and 2 bases from J, the junction kept 1 base outside the gene matches.

This clone was picked up a small number of times. The sample holds other DNA sequences that translate to the same CDR3. This chain links TRBV2 with TRBJ1-1, with a weak D call TRBD1 (5 bases). Germline V gene data show CDR1 as SNHLY and CDR2 as FYNNEI. The length of the CDR3 is 13 residues. V lost 2 bases to trimming and J lost 1 base, with 5 bases between them. The CDR3 coding sequence is TGTGCCAGCAGTGAACAGGGGAACACTGAAGCTTTCTTT. As protein: CASSEQGNTEAFF. Variable domain in full (rest from reference TRBV2 and TRBJ1-1): EPEVTQTPSHQVTQMGQEVILRCVPISNHLYFYWYRQILGQKVEFLVSFYNNEISEKSEIFDDQFSVERPDGSNFTLKIRSTKLEDSAMYFCASSEQGNTEAFFGQGTRLTVV.

The V and J genes are TRBV5-1 and TRBJ2-1; possible D gene TRBD1, 5 bases. The CDR3 is 14 amino acids. Per germline, CDR1 SGHRS and CDR2 YFSETQ. Trimming pared 4 bases from V and 3 bases from J, leaving 11 bases between. The CDR3 reads CASSRGFGYNEQFF. The DNA for the CDR3 is TGCGCCAGCAGCAGGGGTTTTGGCTACAATGAGCAGTTCTTC.

The V gene is TRBV5-1, the J gene TRBJ2-5, with 13 bases matching TRBD2. The CDR3 runs 15 residues. Germline V lookup: CDR1 SGHRS, CDR2 YFSETQ. V gave up 6 bases and J gave up 3 bases; unmatched junction bases: 5. The CDR3 region has the DNA TGCGCCAGCAAGTTTGGGACTAGCGGGGAAGAGACCCAGTACTTC. Translated: CASKFGTSGEETQYF. Using reference TRBV5-1 and TRBJ2-5 for the parts outside the CDR3, the full variable domain is KAGVTQTPRYLIKTRGQQVTLSCSPISGHRSVSWYQQTPGQGLQFLFEYFSETQRNKGNFPGRFSGRQFSNSRSEMNVSTLELGDSALYLCASKFGTSGEETQYFGPGTRLLVL.

This clone was seen ten or more times. This rearrangement joins TRBV5-1 to TRBJ1-6, with D possibly TRBD1 on 5 matching bases. The V and J ends lost 3 bases and 7 bases respectively, with 14 bases between them. The CDR3 has 15 amino acids. CDR1 is SGHRS and CDR2 is YFSETQ in the germline V gene. The CDR3 spells CASSYLGGANSPLHF. CDR3 nucleotides: TGCGCCAGCAGCTACCTCGGGGGAGCCAATTCACCCCTCCACTTT.

This sequence joins TRBV6-6 and TRBJ2-1, with D hard to call. In germline, CDR1 is MNHNY, CDR2 SVGAGI (reference sequence). V dropped 4 bases and J dropped 1 base, with 8 bases sitting between them. The CDR3 has 14 residues. CDR3 sequence reads: CASSSTESYNEQFF. CDR3 sequence (DNA): TGTGCCAGCAGTTCAACAGAATCCTACAATGAGCAGTTCTTC.

This clone came up a few times. This chain links TRBV6-5 with TRBJ1-6, with TRBD1 identical over 10 bases. The CDR3 spans 14 residues. Germline trimming cut 4 bases from V and 8 bases from J; bases unmatched to any gene: 2. Germline assignment: CDR1 MNHEY and CDR2 SVGAGI. The CDR3 reads CASSLDRGDSPLHF. DNA for the CDR3: TGTGCCAGCAGTTTGGACAGGGGGGATTCACCCCTCCACTTT.

This chain links TRBV19 with TRBJ2-5; weak D call: TRBD1 (5 bases). The assigned J gene may be wrong: the sequence end matches TRBJ2-7 better. The CDR3 sequence is 12 residues long. Germline CDR1 is LNHDA and CDR2 is SQIVND (reference sequence). Written as DNA, the CDR3 is TGTGCCAGTAGTATACAGGGCTACGAGCAGTACTTC. This translates into CASSIQGYEQYF.

This clone was counted only a few times. The chain couples TRBV5-6 to TRBJ1-2; D is unresolved. V gave up 0 bases and J gave up 8 bases, with 11 bases separating them. Germline V gene data show CDR1 as SGHDT and CDR2 as YYEEEE. There are 13 residues in the CDR3. The CDR3 spells CASSLEGPGGYTF. For the CDR3, the DNA is TGTGCCAGCAGCTTGGAAGGGCCGGGGGGCTACACCTTC. The full variable domain, rest sourced from reference TRBV5-6 and TRBJ1-2, is DAGVTQSPTHLIKTRGQQVTLRCSPKSGHDTVSWYQQALGQGPQFIFQYYEEEERQRGNFPDRFSGHQFPNYSSELNVNALLLGDSALYLCASSLEGPGGYTFGSGTRLTVV.

V and J are TRBV2 and TRBJ2-3, with 7 bases that match TRBD2. The CDR3 is 15 amino acids. From germline, CDR1 is SNHLY and CDR2 FYNNEI. Trimming took 4 bases from V and 0 from J; bases not matched to a gene: 4. The CDR3 loop reads CASSAGGPSTDTQYF. CDR3 nucleotides: TGTGCCAGCAGTGCGGGGGGACCTAGCACAGATACGCAGTATTTT.

The rearrangement joins TRBV11-2 to TRBJ2-1, with 9 bases lining up with TRBD2. Germline V gene data show CDR1 as SGHAT and CDR2 as FQNNGV. The CDR3 runs 15 residues. The V gene end was trimmed by 5 bases and the J gene end by 9 bases; junction bases not matched to a gene: 11. The CDR3 is CASSNLAGPRAEQFF. In DNA, the CDR3 is TGTGCCAGCAGCAACCTAGCGGGGCCCAGGGCTGAGCAGTTCTTC.

The chain is built from TRBV29-1 and TRBJ2-3; 8 nucleotides line up with TRBD1. The CDR3 covers 14 residues. In germline, CDR1 is SQVTM, CDR2 ANQGSEA. J was trimmed by 8 bases and V by 5 bases; bases with no gene match: 12. Here the CDR3 reads CSVFPPGGSGTQYF. DNA of the CDR3: TGCAGCGTTTTCCCCCCAGGGGGCTCGGGTACGCAGTATTTT.

This clone has more than one count but fewer than ten. This chain links TRBV2 with TRBJ2-3; tentatively, D is TRBD2 (6 bases). V dropped 3 bases and J dropped 5 bases, with 15 bases sitting between them. Germline CDR1 SNHLY, CDR2 FYNNEI. The CDR3 runs to 15 residues. CDR3 bases: TGTGCCAGCAGTGATAGGCCGGGGGTCGTAGATACGCAGTATTTT. This codes for CASSDRPGVVDTQYF.

This clone was seen only a few times. This rearrangement joins TRBV7-9 to TRBJ1-2, with D possibly matching TRBD1 (6 bases). CDR3 size: 13 residues. Germline assignment: CDR1 SEHNR and CDR2 FQNEAQ (reference sequence). Trimming stripped 3 bases from V and 8 bases from J, with 13 bases between. CDR3 in amino acids: CASSLYREGGYTF. For the CDR3, the DNA is TGTGCCAGCAGCTTGTACAGGGAAGGAGGCTACACCTTC.

The genes are TRBV29-1 and TRBJ2-3; 9 bases map to TRBD1. There are 13 residues in the CDR3. V shed 4 bases and J 4 bases; nucleotides not matched to a gene: 3. Germline assignment: CDR1 SQVTM and CDR2 ANQGSEA. The CDR3 nucleotides are TGCAGCGTTGCGCGGACAGGGGCAGATACGCAGTATTTT. This codes for CSVARTGADTQYF.

The chain couples TRBV18 to TRBJ1-2, with 7 bases identical to TRBD1. The V segment lost 6 bases and the J segment 4 bases; nucleotides outside the gene matches: 5. This CDR3 is 13 amino acids long. Per germline, CDR1 KGHSH and CDR2 LQKENI. CDR3 DNA sequence: TGTGCCAGCTCGACAGGGAAGCGCTATGGCTACACCTTC. Encoded protein: CASSTGKRYGYTF.

The V call is TRBV19, the J call TRBJ2-7, with 12 nucleotides matching TRBD1. Trimming at V came to 3 bases and at J to 4 bases, leaving 7 bases not matched to a gene. Germline CDR1 LNHDA, CDR2 SQIVND (reference sequence). The CDR3 is 16 residues long. The CDR3 DNA is TGTGCCAGTAGTATCTCCGGGACAGGGGGCTTGTACGAGCAGTACTTC. It encodes CASSISGTGGLYEQYF. Combining the CDR3 with reference TRBV19 and TRBJ2-7 gives the whole variable domain DGGITQSPKYLFRKEGQNVTLSCEQNLNHDAMYWYRQDPGQGLRLIYYSQIVNDFQKGDIAEGYSVSREKKESFPLTVTSAQKNPTAFYLCASSISGTGGLYEQYFGPGTRLTVT.

The chain uses TRBV5-4 and TRBJ1-2, with D possibly TRBD1 on 5 matching bases. CDR1 and CDR2 from the germline V gene are SGHNT and YYREEE (reference sequence). The V gene lost 0 bases and the J gene lost 0 bases, with 12 bases spanning the gap. The CDR3 extends over 16 amino acids. CDR3 in amino acids: CASSLGGGTPNYGYTF. In nucleotides, the CDR3 is TGTGCCAGCAGCTTGGGGGGAGGGACGCCTAACTATGGCTACACCTTC.

This clone was picked up a small number of times. The chain is built from TRBV4-2 and TRBJ2-2; D is perhaps TRBD1 (8 bases). The CDR3 is 18 amino acids. Germline CDR1 is LGHNA and CDR2 is YNFKEQ. V was pared by 0 bases and J by 7 bases, with 21 bases between. This chain's CDR3 is CASSQDRAGGGGGGELFF. CDR3 sequence (DNA): TGTGCCAGCAGCCAAGATAGGGCAGGGGGCGGCGGGGGCGGGGAGCTGTTTTTT.

This clone was seen only a few times. The CDR3 protein is CASSLLSGRRGSYEQYF. CDR3 bases: TGTGCCAGCAGCTTATTGTCAGGGCGGCGGGGCTCCTACGAGCAGTACTTC. The J gene is TRBJ2-7, the V gene TRBV11-2; a weak D match, TRBD2 (6 bases). Germline values: CDR1 SGHAT, CDR2 FQNNGV. The CDR3 runs 17 residues. The V end lost 2 bases, the J end lost 0 bases, and 17 bases lay between the germline ends.

There are a few counts of this clone. DNA for the CDR3: TGTGCCAGCAGCCAAGGAGTGGTGACAGGGGGCGGCGAGCAGTACTTC. Protein sequence: CASSQGVVTGGGEQYF. The chain links TRBV4-2 to TRBJ2-7, with 10 bases matching TRBD1. V trimming: 1 base; J trimming: 6 bases; junction bases outside the gene matches: 9. There are 16 residues in the CDR3. Per germline, CDR1 LGHNA and CDR2 YNFKEQ.

Note on this clone: This sample includes further DNA sequences coding for the same CDR3. This chain links TRBV29-1 with TRBJ2-7; 8 nucleotides agree with TRBD1. The CDR3 loop spans 13 amino acids. V was pared by 4 bases and J by 4 bases, with 6 bases of the junction left unmatched. Germline V gene sequence: CDR1 SQVTM, CDR2 ANQGSEA. The CDR3 region has the DNA TGCAGCGTTGGACAGGGGACCCCTTACGAGCAGTACTTC. This encodes CSVGQGTPYEQYF.

The V call is TRBV27, the J call TRBJ2-1; 7 nucleotides agree with TRBD2. The CDR3 has 13 amino acids. The V segment lost 6 bases and the J segment 8 bases; nucleotides outside the gene matches: 7. CDR1 and CDR2 from the germline V gene are MNHEY and SMNVEV (reference sequence). The CDR3 coding sequence is TGTGCCAGCAGAACGACGGGAGGTCATGAGCAGTTCTTC. This gives the protein CASRTTGGHEQFF.

This clone appeared a few times. V and J are TRBV2 and TRBJ2-5; 7 bases align to TRBD1. With the DNA end fitting TRBJ2-7 better, the J assignment may be wrong. The CDR3 is made up of 14 amino acids. From germline, CDR1 is SNHLY and CDR2 FYNNEI. CDR3 nucleotides: TGTGCCACCACCATCGACAGGGAAGACGACGAGCAGTACTTC. Translation gives CATTIDREDDEQYF.

This clone appeared a few times. The genes are TRBV4-1 and TRBJ1-2; 7 bases align to TRBD1. The CDR3 covers 13 residues. Germline CDR1 reads MGHRA; CDR2 reads YSYEKL. V gave up 3 bases and J gave up 7 bases; unmatched junction bases: 5. CDR3: CASSQTGSAGYTF. In DNA, the CDR3 is TGCGCCAGCAGCCAGACAGGGAGCGCTGGCTACACCTTC.

V is TRBV11-2 and J is TRBJ1-5; D is possibly TRBD1 (5 bases). Germline lookup yields CDR1 SGHAT and CDR2 FQNNGV. The CDR3 totals 13 residues. V was cut by 9 bases and J by 5 bases, with 14 bases left in between. CDR3 in DNA: TGTGCCAGGTATCGAGGGGAGGATCAGCCCCAGCATTTT. Protein sequence: CARYRGEDQPQHF.